These T cell receptor beta chains were read from a single sample in a study of cytomegalovirus exposure and HLA in healthy donors. Sequenced by immunoSEQ multiplex PCR; TCRdb stores in-frame clones only, minus some. Among roughly 150,000 clones listed, approximately 73% were seen once. Input material: PBMCs. These receptor sequences come from a woman between 18 and 29 years old in good health and CMV-seropositive. Each CDR3 is given without its conserved first and last residue. A D gene is named only where the DNA matches it firmly. The size field is filled for only some rows; it gives once, few, many or a size class.

D gene: TRBD2; CDR3 length: 11; V gene: TRBV7-3; J gene: TRBJ2-1; clone size: NA; CDR3 protein: ASSLLAGNEQF
D gene: NA; CDR3 length: 12; V gene: TRBV27; J gene: TRBJ1-4; clone size: NA; CDR3 protein: ASSRDLGNEKLF
D gene: NA; CDR3 length: 15; V gene: TRBV5-1; J gene: TRBJ2-3; clone size: NA; CDR3 protein: ASSPSGDRLRWDTQY
D gene: NA; CDR3 length: 12; V gene: TRBV4-2; J gene: TRBJ1-6; clone size: NA; CDR3 protein: ASSELDSNSPLH
D gene: TRBD2; CDR3 length: 14; V gene: TRBV7-9; J gene: TRBJ2-3; clone size: NA; CDR3 protein: SSSLNAGGPRDTQY
D gene: TRBD1; CDR3 length: 13; V gene: TRBV11-2; J gene: TRBJ1-1; clone size: NA; CDR3 protein: ASSFGHRGPREAF
D gene: TRBD2; CDR3 length: 11; V gene: TRBV13; J gene: TRBJ2-5; clone size: NA; CDR3 protein: ASSTRTGGTQY
D gene: TRBD2; CDR3 length: 10; V gene: TRBV27; J gene: TRBJ2-1; clone size: NA; CDR3 protein: ASSHRGDEQF
D gene: NA; CDR3 length: 10; V gene: TRBV5-6; J gene: TRBJ2-2; clone size: NA; CDR3 protein: ASSLLTGELF
D gene: NA; CDR3 length: 12; V gene: TRBV7-2; J gene: TRBJ2-1; clone size: NA; CDR3 protein: ASPPDSTYNEQF
D gene: NA; CDR3 length: 12; V gene: TRBV6-5; J gene: TRBJ1-4; clone size: once; CDR3 protein: ASSYSQGSEKLF
D gene: NA; CDR3 length: 10; V gene: TRBV6-5; J gene: TRBJ2-1; clone size: NA; CDR3 protein: ASSYPDNEQF
D gene: TRBD2; CDR3 length: 14; V gene: TRBV7-9; J gene: NA; clone size: NA; CDR3 protein: ASSWGETSGRYEQY
D gene: TRBD1; CDR3 length: 15; V gene: TRBV6-1; J gene: TRBJ1-4; clone size: NA; CDR3 protein: ASSGGTGVLTNEKLF
D gene: NA; CDR3 length: 14; V gene: TRBV28; J gene: TRBJ1-5; clone size: NA; CDR3 protein: ASSLQGRGINQPQH
D gene: NA; CDR3 length: 18; V gene: TRBV7-6; J gene: TRBJ1-5; clone size: once; CDR3 protein: ASSPPHADRISYSNQPQH
D gene: TRBD1; CDR3 length: 13; V gene: TRBV12-5; J gene: TRBJ1-5; clone size: NA; CDR3 protein: ASGYGTDGDQPQH
D gene: NA; CDR3 length: 13; V gene: TRBV4-1; J gene: TRBJ1-1; clone size: NA; CDR3 protein: ASSQVAGMNTEAF
D gene: NA; CDR3 length: 11; V gene: TRBV25-1; J gene: TRBJ1-2; clone size: NA; CDR3 protein: ASSVQGNYGYT
D gene: TRBD2; CDR3 length: 16; V gene: TRBV5-4; J gene: TRBJ2-5; clone size: NA; CDR3 protein: ASSLGLAGGPVGETQY
D gene: TRBD1; CDR3 length: 13; V gene: TRBV6-6; J gene: TRBJ2-2; clone size: NA; CDR3 protein: ASRRSQTGAGELF
D gene: NA; CDR3 length: 13; V gene: TRBV19; J gene: TRBJ2-7; clone size: NA; CDR3 protein: ASSHTGLSSYEQY
D gene: NA; CDR3 length: 13; V gene: TRBV7-8; J gene: TRBJ2-7; clone size: NA; CDR3 protein: ASSLTLGAAREQY
D gene: TRBD1; CDR3 length: 14; V gene: TRBV9; J gene: TRBJ2-1; clone size: NA; CDR3 protein: ASSPQERGPYNEQF
D gene: TRBD1; CDR3 length: 11; V gene: TRBV12-5; J gene: TRBJ1-2; clone size: NA; CDR3 protein: ASGPDRVQGYT
D gene: TRBD1; CDR3 length: 13; V gene: TRBV5-1; J gene: TRBJ2-7; clone size: NA; CDR3 protein: ASSLGPTGRGEQY
D gene: NA; CDR3 length: 12; V gene: TRBV18; J gene: TRBJ2-7; clone size: NA; CDR3 protein: ASSPVSTDYEQY
D gene: NA; CDR3 length: 11; V gene: TRBV5-1; J gene: TRBJ2-7; clone size: NA; CDR3 protein: ASSLETSYEQY
D gene: NA; CDR3 length: 12; V gene: TRBV9; J gene: TRBJ1-6; clone size: few; CDR3 protein: ASSGTAGNSPLH
D gene: TRBD1; CDR3 length: 13; V gene: TRBV19; J gene: TRBJ1-6; clone size: NA; CDR3 protein: ASSIAQGADSPLH
D gene: NA; CDR3 length: 9; V gene: TRBV20-1; J gene: TRBJ2-5; clone size: few; CDR3 protein: SAGDWETQY
D gene: NA; CDR3 length: 14; V gene: TRBV25-1; J gene: TRBJ2-2; clone size: NA; CDR3 protein: ASLKGGVPDTGELF